This T cell receptor (beta chain) originates from a study of shared clonotypes between healthy human individuals. Whole-study results and caveats: Sharing across a handful of donors was seen in 5% to 5.5% of naive CD4 clonotypes.

This clone was seen once. The antigen remains undetermined. Produced via immunoSEQ multiplex PCR; TCRdb's table is partial and in-frame only. The sample lists more than 400,000 clones; 90% to 96% were seen once. CDR1 and CDR2 from the germline V gene are MDHEN and SYDVKM. V was pared by 3 bases and J by 5 bases, with 14 bases between. This CDR3 comprises 14 residues. The V and J genes are TRBV28 and TRBJ2-7; no definite D call. Source material: naive CD4+ T cells sorted from blood. Sample subset: CD45RA+ positively selected. The TCR comes from a woman aged 30 to 39 in good health. DNA of the CDR3: TGTGCCAGCAGTTTCTTGGCAGTGTGGGACGAGCAGTACTTC. This sequence encodes CASSFLAVWDEQYF.